The 27 T cell receptor beta chains below come from one sample, sequenced in a study of T cells in Graves' hyperthyroidism and ophthalmopathy. RNA transcripts were the template for amplifying TCR beta CDR3 regions. TCR CDR3 regions were first amplified by RT-PCR with HTBI primers. TCRdb recomputed calls from the multiplex PCR reads with MiXCR, one row per CDR3 protein. In the table there are 300,000 or so distinct CDR3 sequences, approximately 17% of which are singletons. Source material: blood. Receptor source: a woman aged 60-75 years with Graves' ophthalmopathy.

This chain connects TRBV5-8 to TRBJ2-6; perhaps TRBD2 as D (6 bases). This CDR3 is built from 16 residues. Per germline, CDR1 SGHTS and CDR2 YDEGEE. Deletions cut 1 base from V and 0 bases from J, with 8 bases between. CDR3 in DNA: TGTGCCAGCAGCTTGCTCGGGAGCTCTGGGGCCAACGTCCTGACTTTC. Translating it yields CASSLLGSSGANVLTF.

This clonotype was observed a few times. V gene TRBV24-1 combines with J gene TRBJ2-1; 8 positions agree with TRBD1. The CDR3 has 14 amino acids. The germline CDR1 and CDR2 sequences are KGHDR and SFDVKD. V was clipped by 9 bases and J by 0 bases; unmatched bases: 3. This CDR3 reads CATYGQGSYNEQFF. In DNA, the CDR3 is TGTGCCACCTACGGACAGGGCTCCTACAATGAGCAGTTCTTC.

This chain uses TRBV10-3 with TRBJ2-1, with 7 bases aligning to TRBD1. This CDR3 region has 13 residues. Losses at the gene ends were 7 bases for V and 8 bases for J; bases not matched to a gene: 8. In germline, CDR1 is ENHRY, CDR2 SYGVKD. DNA for the CDR3: TGTGCCATCAACGGCCAGGGGGTAGATGAGCAGTTCTTC. It specifies CAINGQGVDEQFF.

This clonotype has a count of ten or more. The chain links TRBV20-1 to TRBJ1-1, with D unclear. CDR1 and CDR2 from the germline V gene are DFQATT and SNEGSKA (reference sequence). Trimming stripped 5 bases from V and 1 base from J, with 11 bases between. The CDR3 has 13 amino acids. CDR3 loop: CSALAATNTEAFF. The CDR3 DNA is TGCAGTGCTTTGGCGGCAACGAACACTGAAGCTTTCTTT.

This clonotype was seen ten or more times. The rearrangement links TRBV6-1 to TRBJ2-3; D gene uncertain. There are 12 residues in the CDR3. V gave up 6 bases and J gave up 6 bases, with 10 bases separating them. Germline CDR1 and CDR2: MNHNS and SASEGT. CDR3 protein: CASSAQFDTQYF. The CDR3 DNA reads as TGTGCCAGCAGCGCTCAGTTTGATACGCAGTATTTT.

CDR3 sequence (DNA): TGTGCCAGTAGTATATTTCAGGGTAACCAGCCCCAGCATTTT. Amino acids: CASSIFQGNQPQHF. The chain links TRBV19 to TRBJ1-5; a weak D match, TRBD1 (5 bases). The V gene's germline CDR1 is LNHDA and CDR2 SQIVND (reference sequence). With 2 bases removed from V and 7 bases from J, the gap between germline ends came to 12 bases. This CDR3 contains 14 residues.

The chain is built from TRBV7-7 and TRBJ2-1, with 8 bases that match TRBD1. Per germline, CDR1 SSHAT and CDR2 FNYEAQ (reference sequence). CDR3 length: 12 amino acids. V lost 5 bases and J lost 9; bases outside the gene matches: 3. This CDR3 is CASSPGGLEQFF. The DNA for the CDR3 is TGTGCCAGCAGCCCAGGGGGCCTTGAGCAGTTCTTC. The variable domain in full, with the rest retrieved from reference TRBV7-7 and TRBJ2-1, is GAGVSQSPRYKVTKRGQDVTLRCDPISSHATLYWYQQALGQGPEFLTYFNYEAQPDKSGLPSDRFSAERPEGSISTLTIQRTEQRDSAMYRCASSPGGLEQFFGPGTRLTVL.

This clonotype has just a few counts. The V and J genes are TRBV5-1 and TRBJ2-6, with TRBD1 matching 11 bases. The CDR3 is 18 amino acids. After removal of 7 bases from V and 1 base from J, the junction contained 10 bases not matched to a gene. From germline, CDR1 is SGHRS and CDR2 YFSETQ. The CDR3 sequence: CASRSTGTGGSGANVLTF. In DNA form, the CDR3 reads TGCGCCAGCCGATCAACCGGGACAGGGGGTTCTGGGGCCAACGTCCTGACTTTC.

This clonotype was seen ten or more times. This chain connects TRBV6-1 to TRBJ2-3, with 7 bases fitting TRBD1. Germline V CDR1 and CDR2: MNHNS, SASEGT. The CDR3 runs 15 residues. The V and J ends lost 3 bases and 3 bases, in that order; junction bases with no gene match: 6. The CDR3 nucleotides read TGTGCCAGCAGTGATGAAATCAGGGGGACAGATACGCAGTATTTT. Its translation is CASSDEIRGTDTQYF.

This clonotype was detected ten times or more. This chain uses TRBV11-3 with TRBJ1-1; D uncertain. Looked up from germline, CDR1 is SGHNT and CDR2 is YENEEA. Trimming stripped 5 bases from V and 1 base from J, with 8 bases between. The CDR3 contains 13 residues. The CDR3 region has the DNA TGTGCCAGCAGCAGGGAAGGGAACACTGAAGCTTTCTTT. Translated, it gives CASSREGNTEAFF.

This clonotype was found many times. The chain employs TRBV13 and TRBJ2-1; TRBD2 matches 7 bases. Per germline, CDR1 PRHDT and CDR2 FYEKMQ (reference sequence). This CDR3 has 13 amino acids. Germline trimming cut 7 bases from V and 4 bases from J; bases unmatched to any gene: 4. Here the CDR3 DNA reads TGTGCCAGCATGCAGCGGGGATACAATGAGCAGTTCTTC. It yields the protein CASMQRGYNEQFF. The full variable domain, in which reference TRBV13 and TRBJ2-1 provide the parts outside the CDR3, is AAGVIQSPRHLIKEKRETATLKCYPIPRHDTVYWYQQGPGQDPQFLISFYEKMQSDKGSIPDRFSAQQFSDYHSELNMSSLELGDSALYFCASMQRGYNEQFFGPGTRLTVL.

The rearrangement uses TRBV6-1 and TRBJ1-1, with 9 positions matching TRBD1. This CDR3 is built from 15 residues. The J segment lost 3 bases and the V segment lost 8 bases, leaving 10 bases of the junction unmatched. Germline V gives CDR1 MNHNS, CDR2 SASEGT. CDR3 bases: TGTGCCAGCCACGCGGGGACAGGGTACCACACTGAAGCTTTCTTT. Its translation is CASHAGTGYHTEAFF.

This clonotype was recorded at least ten times. The chain recombines TRBV20-1 with TRBJ2-5; D is ambiguous. The germline V gene has CDR1 DFQATT and CDR2 SNEGSKA (reference sequence). CDR3 length: 14 amino acids. The V end was cut by 0 bases, the J end by 3 bases, with 11 bases between. The CDR3, as DNA: TGCAGTGCTAGAGATCGGCGGCAGGAAGAGACCCAGTACTTC. Translation: CSARDRRQEETQYF.

This clonotype has at least ten counts. The chain links TRBV5-8 to TRBJ1-5; the D gene is possibly TRBD1 (5 bases). Looked up from germline, CDR1 is SGHTS and CDR2 is YDEGEE. CDR3 size: 15 residues. V was trimmed by 4 bases and J by 5 bases, leaving 16 bases between them. Written as DNA, the CDR3 is TGTGCCAGCAGCGCAGAAGGGGCCCTGGATCAGCCCCAGCATTTT. As protein: CASSAEGALDQPQHF.

Comment on this clonotype: Possible read error: a much larger clone is one base away. Since the CDR3 does not end with the conserved phenylalanine or tryptophan, this likely comes from a read error. V and J are TRBV2 and TRBJ1-5; weak D call: TRBD1 (6 bases). Per germline, CDR1 SNHLY and CDR2 FYNNEI. This CDR3 contains 14 residues. Trimming cost V 7 bases and J 0 bases, with 10 bases left between them. In DNA, the CDR3 is TGTGCCAGCACCCAGGGGAATAGCAATCAGCCCCAGCATTCT. It is translated as CASTQGNSNQPQHS.

Comments on this clonotype: A much larger clone differs by one base, so this may be a read error. The CDR3 loop is CASSLKAASNQPQHF. The CDR3 DNA reads TGTGCCAGCAGTTTAAAGGCAGCAAGCAATCAGCCCCAGCATTTT. The chain is built from TRBV12-3 or TRBV12-4 and TRBJ1-5; D unresolved. This CDR3 has 15 residues. The V and J ends lost 2 bases and 1 base respectively, with 9 bases between them.

The chain has TRBV7-8 and TRBJ2-5; no reliable D call. CDR3 size: 14 residues. Germline-derived CDR1 and CDR2 are SGHVS and FQNEAQ. Trimming stripped 6 bases from V and 0 bases from J, with 11 bases between. CDR3 residues: CASRPWPNQETQYF. The CDR3 region has the DNA TGTGCCAGCAGGCCGTGGCCGAACCAAGAGACCCAGTACTTC.

The chain is built from TRBV11-2 and TRBJ2-5, with 10 bases matching TRBD1. The CDR3 length is 16 residues. V dropped 5 bases and J dropped 5; count of bases not matched to a gene: 11. Looked up from germline, CDR1 is SGHAT and CDR2 is FQNNGV. The CDR3 DNA is TGTGCCAGCAGCCAACCCGACAGGGGGCACTGGGAGACCCAGTACTTC. Residues: CASSQPDRGHWETQYF.

The chain joins TRBV2 to TRBJ2-3; maybe TRBD1 (5 bases). Trimming took 2 bases from V and 5 from J, leaving 11 bases between them. The CDR3 runs to 14 residues. Germline lookup yields CDR1 SNHLY and CDR2 FYNNEI. The CDR3, as DNA: TGTGCCAGCAGTGAATTGGCCACAGGAGATACGCAGTATTTT. Protein: CASSELATGDTQYF.

The chain uses TRBV9 and TRBJ2-2; 8 nucleotides match TRBD2. J lost 6 bases, V lost 0 bases, and 7 bases had no gene match. The germline CDR1 and CDR2 sequences are SGDLS and YYNGEE. The CDR3 length is 16 residues. CDR3 sequence reads: CASSVEGLAYSGELFF. The CDR3, as DNA: TGTGCCAGCAGCGTAGAAGGACTAGCTTATTCCGGGGAGCTGTTTTTT. Together with reference TRBV9 and TRBJ2-2, the CDR3 gives the full variable domain: DSGVTQTPKHLITATGQRVTLRCSPRSGDLSVYWYQQSLDQGLQFLIQYYNGEERAKGNILERFSAQQFPDLHSELNLSSLELGDSALYFCASSVEGLAYSGELFFGEGSRLTVL.

A few counts support this clonotype. J is TRBJ1-6 and V is TRBV30; 8 bases are shared with TRBD1. V trimming: 0 bases; J trimming: 5 bases; junction bases outside the gene matches: 6. CDR1 and CDR2 (germline): GTSNPN, SVGIG (reference sequence). The CDR3 covers 16 residues. CDR3 DNA: TGTGCCTGGAGTGTACGTACGACAGGGGATAATTCACCCCTCCACTTT. Translation: CAWSVRTTGDNSPLHF.

This clonotype has ten or more counts. The chain couples TRBV13 to TRBJ2-5, with D possibly TRBD2 on 6 matching bases. The CDR3 runs 14 residues. The ends were cut back, 5 bases at V and 3 bases at J, with 13 bases in the middle. CDR1 is PRHDT and CDR2 is FYEKMQ in the germline V gene (reference sequence). This chain's CDR3 is CASSVREPEETQYF. The CDR3 DNA sequence: TGTGCCAGCAGCGTACGGGAGCCGGAAGAGACCCAGTACTTC.

This clonotype was picked up many times. The rearrangement links TRBV28 to TRBJ2-7; 7 nucleotides match TRBD2. The germline CDR1 and CDR2 sequences are MDHEN and SYDVKM. The V and J ends lost 5 bases and 6 bases, in that order; junction bases with no gene match: 7. This CDR3 spans 13 amino acids. The DNA for the CDR3 is TGTGCCAGCAGTCCCCCACTAGCGCTCGAGCAGTACTTC. Amino acids: CASSPPLALEQYF. Full variable domain (remainder filled in from reference TRBV28 and TRBJ2-7): DVKVTQSSRYLVKRTGEKVFLECVQDMDHENMFWYRQDPGLGLRLIYFSYDVKMKEKGDIPEGYSVSREKKERFSLILESASTNQTSMYLCASSPPLALEQYFGPGTRLTVT.

This clonotype was observed many times. This chain connects TRBV29-1 to TRBJ2-3; 12 bases line up with TRBD2. This CDR3 spans 16 amino acids. CDR1 and CDR2 from the germline V gene are SQVTM and ANQGSEA. Trimming took 4 bases from V and 4 from J; bases not matched to a gene: 9. The CDR3, as DNA: TGCAGCGTTGCCTTCAGACTAGCGGGAGTCGCAGATACGCAGTATTTT. Translating gives CSVAFRLAGVADTQYF.

This clonotype was seen repeatedly, ten times or more. The chain combines TRBV6-5 with TRBJ2-3; D is unclear. In germline, CDR1 is MNHEY, CDR2 SVGAGI. The length of the CDR3 is 13 residues. V was clipped by 1 base and J by 4 bases, with 6 bases between them. The CDR3 loop reads CASSYFFADTQYF. CDR3 DNA: TGTGCCAGCAGTTACTTTTTCGCAGATACGCAGTATTTT.

This clonotype occurred a few times. The chain couples TRBV27 to TRBJ2-2; 7 bases align to TRBD1. The CDR3 runs to 15 residues. V lost 3 bases, J lost 7 bases, and 8 bases stayed unmatched. Germline CDR1 and CDR2: MNHEY and SMNVEV (reference sequence). The CDR3 region is CASSFVQGLGGELFF. CDR3 nucleotide sequence: TGTGCCAGCAGTTTTGTACAGGGGCTCGGCGGGGAGCTGTTTTTT.

In this sample, this clonotype turned up many times. V is TRBV9 and J is TRBJ1-1; tentative D call: TRBD1 (5 bases). Germline V gene sequence: CDR1 SGDLS, CDR2 YYNGEE. This CDR3 spans 15 amino acids. Trimming removed 3 bases from V and 5 bases from J, with 17 bases in between. The CDR3: CASSDPPWGWTEAFF. The CDR3 DNA sequence: TGTGCCAGCAGCGACCCCCCTTGGGGGTGGACTGAAGCTTTCTTT.